The 16 T cell receptor beta chains given below trace back to one sample, sequenced in a study of response to subunit inactivated influenza vaccine (dated by TCRdb to 2017 to 2018). Library preparation employed RT-PCR. Sequenced on an Illumina HiSeq 2500. TCRdb reworked the public reads: Q25 trimming with fastp, MiXCR clone assembly, productive beta chains retained. Duplicate CDR3 protein sequences are folded into a single record with the most common DNA and genes. The sample includes roughly 710,000 distinct CDR3 sequences, with around 15% observed a single time. The ten largest clones take up roughly 7.2% of the sample. Here the sequenced sample was PBMCs from blood, taken around 15 days before vaccination. Receptors were obtained from a man over 45 who received an inactivated influenza vaccine. Donor details come from another sample of the same person, matched by shared clones.

This sequence joins TRBV27 and TRBJ2-3; TRBD2 matches at 9 bases. Germline values: CDR1 MNHEY, CDR2 SMNVEV (reference sequence). V gave up 5 bases and J gave up 4 bases; unmatched junction bases: 16. The CDR3 loop spans 18 amino acids. The CDR3 loop is CASSPTHWTSVSSDTQYF. The DNA for the CDR3 is TGTGCCAGCAGTCCAACCCATTGGACTAGCGTTTCGTCAGATACGCAGTATTTT.

This clonotype was observed at least ten times. The gene calls are TRBV12-3 or TRBV12-4 and TRBJ1-1; D unresolved. Trimming stripped 3 bases from V and 4 bases from J, with 12 bases between. This CDR3 comprises 14 residues. The CDR3 sequence: CASSFPGLRTEAFF. The CDR3 DNA reads as TGTGCCAGCAGTTTCCCGGGGTTGCGCACTGAAGCTTTCTTT.

Only a few counts were recorded for this clonotype. The chain combines TRBV11-2 with TRBJ2-1; no clear D gene. The germline V gene encodes CDR1 SGHAT and CDR2 FQNNGV. V was cut by 0 bases and J by 4 bases, with 7 bases left in between. CDR3 size: 14 residues. CDR3: CASSLEFGYNEQFF. CDR3 nucleotides: TGTGCCAGCAGCTTAGAGTTTGGGTACAATGAGCAGTTCTTC.

This clonotype came up a few times. The CDR3, as DNA: TGTGCCAGCAGCCCGGCACAGGTCTCCTACAATGAGCAGTTCTTC. This sequence encodes CASSPAQVSYNEQFF. This sequence joins TRBV3-1 and TRBJ2-1, with a weak D call TRBD1 (5 bases). V was pared by 4 bases and J by 0 bases, with 10 bases between. Per the germline V gene, CDR1 is LGHDT and CDR2 is YNNKEL (reference sequence). The length of the CDR3 is 15 residues.

This clonotype has ten or more counts. The V call is TRBV10-3, the J call TRBJ1-5; D is unclear. Trimming removed 2 bases from V and 5 bases from J, with 7 bases in between. This CDR3 contains 13 residues. Germline V gene lookup returns CDR1 ENHRY and CDR2 SYGVKD. The CDR3 region is CAISEKRDQPQHF. CDR3 coding DNA: TGTGCCATCAGTGAGAAAAGGGATCAGCCCCAGCATTTT.

The chain links TRBV4-3 to TRBJ2-1, with TRBD2 matching 8 bases. Per germline, CDR1 LGHNA and CDR2 YSLEER. The CDR3 is made up of 17 amino acids. The J segment lost 5 bases and the V segment lost 3 bases, leaving 12 bases of the junction unmatched. The CDR3 DNA follows: TGCGCCAGCAGCCACTCCCCTCGGGAGGGGCGGAACAATGAGCAGTTCTTC. Residues: CASSHSPREGRNNEQFF.

The CDR3 coding sequence is TGTGCCAGCAGCTTAGCCTACAGACCAAACCAAGAGACCCAGTACTTC. Its translation is CASSLAYRPNQETQYF. The rearrangement links TRBV7-9 to TRBJ2-5, with D unclear. V lost 0 bases and J lost 0, with 11 bases in between. The CDR3 extends over 16 amino acids. Germline V gives CDR1 SEHNR, CDR2 FQNEAQ (reference sequence).

This chain links TRBV4-2 with TRBJ2-7, with 7 positions matching TRBD2. Germline values: CDR1 LGHNA, CDR2 YNFKEQ. The trim removed 1 base at V and 4 bases at J, leaving 7 bases unmatched. The CDR3 contains 15 residues. In DNA form, the CDR3 reads TGTGCCAGCAGCCAAGGTTTTGCGGGAGATTACGAGCAGTACTTC. It encodes CASSQGFAGDYEQYF.

This clonotype has ten or more counts. The gene calls are TRBV5-1 and TRBJ2-5, with D perhaps being TRBD1 or TRBD2 (5 bases each). This CDR3 is built from 16 residues. V was trimmed by 6 bases and J by 3 bases, leaving 21 bases between them. Germline lookup yields CDR1 SGHRS and CDR2 YFSETQ. The CDR3 bases are TGCGCCAGCACCCACAGGCCCGGGACGCAAGAAGAGACCCAGTACTTC. Its protein product is CASTHRPGTQEETQYF.

This clonotype was observed a handful of times. This chain connects TRBV24-1 to TRBJ2-7, with D perhaps matching TRBD1 or TRBD2 (5 bases each). This CDR3 spans 13 amino acids. Germline V lookup: CDR1 KGHDR, CDR2 SFDVKD. V was trimmed by 8 bases and J by 2 bases, leaving 12 bases between them. CDR3 loop: CATTRDGPYEQYF. The CDR3 DNA is TGTGCCACCACCCGGGACGGACCCTACGAGCAGTACTTC.

This clonotype was counted between two and nine times. This chain joins TRBV18 and TRBJ2-1; D not certain. Germline loops: CDR1 KGHSH, CDR2 LQKENI. The CDR3 sequence is 17 residues long. With 3 bases removed from V and 0 bases from J, the gap between germline ends came to 15 bases. Here the CDR3 DNA reads TGTGCCAGCTCACCGCTCCCGTTGGGGAACTCCTACAATGAGCAGTTCTTC. This encodes CASSPLPLGNSYNEQFF.

This clonotype was recorded many times. The chain uses TRBV12-3 or TRBV12-4 and TRBJ1-1, with 8 nucleotides matching TRBD1. V was clipped by 4 bases and J by 6 bases; unmatched bases: 13. The CDR3 has 16 residues. The CDR3 region has the DNA TGTGCCAGCAGTTCCACCGCAGGACAGGGTCACGCTGAAGCTTTCTTT. It translates to CASSSTAGQGHAEAFF.

This clonotype has only a few counts. This rearrangement joins TRBV27 to TRBJ1-1; the D gene is possibly TRBD1 (5 bases). Germline assignment: CDR1 MNHEY and CDR2 SMNVEV (reference sequence). The ends were cut back, 1 base at V and 6 bases at J, with 9 bases in the middle. The CDR3 totals 13 residues. The CDR3 DNA reads TGTGCCAGCAGTTTATTGGGGCGGTCTGAAGCTTTCTTT. This translates into CASSLLGRSEAFF.

The chain combines TRBV6-2 or TRBV6-3 with TRBJ2-1; no firm D call. The CDR3 length is 15 residues. Germline CDR1 reads MNHEY; CDR2 reads SVGEGT. The V gene lost 6 bases and the J gene lost 7 bases, with 19 bases spanning the gap. The CDR3 bases are TGTGCCAGCAGAAGGACGGACGTTACTCTAAATGAGCAGTTCTTC. Residues: CASRRTDVTLNEQFF.

This clonotype was seen many times. This rearrangement joins TRBV7-8 to TRBJ2-7, with 8 bases fitting TRBD1. V lost 0 bases, J lost 3 bases, and 7 bases stayed unmatched. Germline-derived CDR1 and CDR2 are SGHVS and FQNEAQ. The CDR3 is 16 residues long. CDR3 in amino acids: CASSLAGTGPYYEQYF. CDR3 nucleotide sequence: TGTGCCAGCAGCTTAGCTGGGACAGGACCTTACTACGAGCAGTACTTC.

This clonotype was counted ten times or more. The chain is built from TRBV7-6 and TRBJ2-2; a weak D match, TRBD2 (5 bases). Per germline, CDR1 SGHVS and CDR2 FNYEAQ. The CDR3 extends over 15 amino acids. V shed 5 bases and J shed 4 bases, with 14 bases lying between them. The CDR3 coding sequence is TGTGCCAGCAGCCCAAGAAGGACTCGCACCGGGGAGCTGTTTTTT. Encoded protein: CASSPRRTRTGELFF.